The source of this T cell receptor (beta chain) is a study of blood T cell repertoires in COVID-19. At the level of the study: The cDNA or gDNA used as material had been derived from T cells, B-cell-depleted T cells, or PBMCs.

Germline V gene lookup returns CDR1 MGHRA and CDR2 YSYEKL. The CDR3 sequence is 15 residues long. J gave up 2 bases and V 4 bases, and 6 bases lay outside the gene matches. Source study methods: Amplification of reference gene primers provided the estimated nucleated cell counts. The data were produced by immunoSEQ multiplex PCR, yet TCRdb's version contains in-frame clones alone and is incomplete. V and J calls and clone size come straight from that table; D and trimming were deduced from the DNA. The sample includes 200,000 to 300,000 clones, nearly 90% seen only once; the top ten take roughly 0.8%.

The specimen was peripheral blood. This receptor was identified in a woman in her 30s with acute or convalescent COVID-19. The V call is TRBV4-1, the J call TRBJ2-7, with TRBD2 matching over 9 bases. The CDR3 spells CASSLGASGAYEQYF. The CDR3 nucleotides read TGCGCCAGCAGCCTGGGTGCTAGCGGGGCCTACGAGCAGTACTTC.